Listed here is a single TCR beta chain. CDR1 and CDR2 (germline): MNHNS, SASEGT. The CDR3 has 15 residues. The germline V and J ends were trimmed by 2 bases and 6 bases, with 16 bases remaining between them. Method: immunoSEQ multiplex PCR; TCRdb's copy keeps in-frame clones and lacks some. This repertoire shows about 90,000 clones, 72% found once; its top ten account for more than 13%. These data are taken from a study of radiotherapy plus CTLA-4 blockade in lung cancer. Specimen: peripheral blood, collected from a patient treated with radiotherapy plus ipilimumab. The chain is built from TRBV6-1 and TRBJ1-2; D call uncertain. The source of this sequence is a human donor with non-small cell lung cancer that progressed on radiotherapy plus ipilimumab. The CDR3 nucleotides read TGTGCCAGCAGTGAAAAAGCCGCGGCCTGGGATGGCTACACCTTC. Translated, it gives CASSEKAAAWDGYTF.